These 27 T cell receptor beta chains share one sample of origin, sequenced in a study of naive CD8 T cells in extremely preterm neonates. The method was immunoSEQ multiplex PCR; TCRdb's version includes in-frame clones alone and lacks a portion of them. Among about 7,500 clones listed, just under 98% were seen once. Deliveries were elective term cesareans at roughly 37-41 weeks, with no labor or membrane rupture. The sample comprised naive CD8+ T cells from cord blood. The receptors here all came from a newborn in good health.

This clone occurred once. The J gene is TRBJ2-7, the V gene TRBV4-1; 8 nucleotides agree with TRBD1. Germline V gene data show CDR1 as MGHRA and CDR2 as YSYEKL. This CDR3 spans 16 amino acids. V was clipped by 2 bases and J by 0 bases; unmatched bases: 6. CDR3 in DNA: TGCGCCAGCAGCCAACTACAGGGGGTTAACTCCTACGAGCAGTACTTC. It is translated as CASSQLQGVNSYEQYF.

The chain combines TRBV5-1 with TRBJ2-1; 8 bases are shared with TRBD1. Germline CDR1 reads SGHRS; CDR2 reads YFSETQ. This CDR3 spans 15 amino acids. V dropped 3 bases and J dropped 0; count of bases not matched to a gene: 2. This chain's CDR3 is CASSSGTGSYNEQFF. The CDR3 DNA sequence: TGCGCCAGCAGCTCCGGGACAGGCTCCTACAATGAGCAGTTCTTC.

In DNA, the CDR3 is TGTGCCACCAGCAGAGATCGGGGGGCCGGAAACATTCAGTACTTC. This encodes CATSRDRGAGNIQYF. V gene TRBV15 combines with J gene TRBJ2-4, with D maybe TRBD2 (7 bases). Germline V gene lookup returns CDR1 LNHNV and CDR2 YYDKDF (reference sequence). The CDR3 loop spans 15 amino acids. The V end was cut by 0 bases, the J end by 6 bases, with 12 bases between.

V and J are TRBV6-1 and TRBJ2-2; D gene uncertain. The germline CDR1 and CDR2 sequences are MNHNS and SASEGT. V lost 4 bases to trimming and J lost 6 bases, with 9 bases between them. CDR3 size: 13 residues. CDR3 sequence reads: CASSATSAGELFF. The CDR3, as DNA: TGTGCCAGCAGTGCCACAAGCGCCGGGGAGCTGTTTTTT.

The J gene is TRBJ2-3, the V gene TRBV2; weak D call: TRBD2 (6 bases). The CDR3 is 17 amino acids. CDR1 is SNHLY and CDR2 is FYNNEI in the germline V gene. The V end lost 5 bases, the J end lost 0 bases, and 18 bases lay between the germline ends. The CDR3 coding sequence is TGTGCCAGCAGTCTTTTCCTAAGCGGGCCTAGCACAGATACGCAGTATTTT. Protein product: CASSLFLSGPSTDTQYF.

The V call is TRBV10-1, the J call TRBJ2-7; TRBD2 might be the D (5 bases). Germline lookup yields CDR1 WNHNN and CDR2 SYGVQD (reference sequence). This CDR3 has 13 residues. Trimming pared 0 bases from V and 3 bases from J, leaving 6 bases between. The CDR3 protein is CASSESGDYEQYF. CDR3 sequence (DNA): TGCGCCAGCAGTGAGTCGGGAGACTACGAGCAGTACTTC.

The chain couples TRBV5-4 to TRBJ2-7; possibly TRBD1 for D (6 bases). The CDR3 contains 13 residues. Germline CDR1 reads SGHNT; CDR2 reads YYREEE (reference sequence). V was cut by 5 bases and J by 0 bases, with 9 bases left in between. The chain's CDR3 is CASRLDSSYEQYF. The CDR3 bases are TGTGCCAGCAGACTGGACAGCTCCTACGAGCAGTACTTC.

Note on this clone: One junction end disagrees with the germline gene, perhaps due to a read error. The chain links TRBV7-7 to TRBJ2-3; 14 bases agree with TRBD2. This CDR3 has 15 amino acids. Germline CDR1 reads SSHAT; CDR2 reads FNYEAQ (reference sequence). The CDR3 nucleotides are TGTGCTAGCAGCTCCGGGACTAGCGGGGGAGATACGCAGTATTTT. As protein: CASSSGTSGGDTQYF.

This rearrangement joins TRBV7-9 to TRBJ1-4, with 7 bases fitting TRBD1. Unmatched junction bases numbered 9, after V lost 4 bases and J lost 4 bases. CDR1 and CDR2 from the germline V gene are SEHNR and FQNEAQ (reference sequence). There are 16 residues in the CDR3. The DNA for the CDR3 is TGTGCCAGCAGCTCTCCCCGACAGGGCGGTAATGAAAAACTGTTTTTT. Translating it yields CASSSPRQGGNEKLFF.

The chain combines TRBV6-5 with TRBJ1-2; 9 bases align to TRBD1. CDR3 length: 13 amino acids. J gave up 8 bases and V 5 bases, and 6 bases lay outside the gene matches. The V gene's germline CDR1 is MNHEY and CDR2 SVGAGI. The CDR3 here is CASSPGTGLGYTF. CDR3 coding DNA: TGTGCCAGCAGTCCCGGGACAGGGTTAGGCTACACCTTC.

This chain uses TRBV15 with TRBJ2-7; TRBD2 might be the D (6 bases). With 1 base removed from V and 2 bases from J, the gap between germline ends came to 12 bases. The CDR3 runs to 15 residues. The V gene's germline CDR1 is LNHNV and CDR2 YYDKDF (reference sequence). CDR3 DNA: TGTGCCACCAGCAGAGTAGTCGGGGGTCCCTACGAGCAGTACTTC. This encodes CATSRVVGGPYEQYF.

CDR3 protein: CASSQDTSVTANTGELFF. In DNA, the CDR3 is TGTGCCAGCAGCCAAGACACTAGCGTAACTGCGAACACCGGGGAGCTGTTTTTT. The gene calls are TRBV4-2 and TRBJ2-2, with TRBD2 matching 7 bases. Trimming took 0 bases from V and 0 from J; bases not matched to a gene: 7. There are 18 residues in the CDR3. Looked up from germline, CDR1 is LGHNA and CDR2 is YNFKEQ.

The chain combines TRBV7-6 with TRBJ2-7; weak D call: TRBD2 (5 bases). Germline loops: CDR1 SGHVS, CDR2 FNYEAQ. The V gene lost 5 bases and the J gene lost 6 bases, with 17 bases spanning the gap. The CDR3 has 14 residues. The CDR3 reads CASSAGPAPGEQYF. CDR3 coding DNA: TGTGCCAGCAGCGCGGGTCCCGCTCCGGGCGAGCAGTACTTC.

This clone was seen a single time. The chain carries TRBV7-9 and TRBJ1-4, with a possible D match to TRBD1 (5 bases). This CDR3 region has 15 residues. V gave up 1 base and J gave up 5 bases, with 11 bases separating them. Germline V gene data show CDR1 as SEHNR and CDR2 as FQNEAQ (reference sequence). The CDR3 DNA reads TGTGCCAGCAGCTTAGTCTCGGGGGGAAATGAAAAACTGTTTTTT. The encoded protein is CASSLVSGGNEKLFF.

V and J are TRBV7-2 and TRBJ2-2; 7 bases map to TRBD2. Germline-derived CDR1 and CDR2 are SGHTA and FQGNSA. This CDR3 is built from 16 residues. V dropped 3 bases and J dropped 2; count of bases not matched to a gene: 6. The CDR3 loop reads CASSFVSGANTGELFF. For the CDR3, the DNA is TGTGCCAGCAGCTTCGTAAGCGGGGCCAACACCGGGGAGCTGTTTTTT.

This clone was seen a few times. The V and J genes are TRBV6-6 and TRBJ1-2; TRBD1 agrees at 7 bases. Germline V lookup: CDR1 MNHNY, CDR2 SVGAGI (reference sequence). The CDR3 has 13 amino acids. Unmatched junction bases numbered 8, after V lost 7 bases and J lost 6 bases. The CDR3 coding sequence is TGTGCCAGCACCGATGAGGGGGCCCATGGCTACACCTTC. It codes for CASTDEGAHGYTF.

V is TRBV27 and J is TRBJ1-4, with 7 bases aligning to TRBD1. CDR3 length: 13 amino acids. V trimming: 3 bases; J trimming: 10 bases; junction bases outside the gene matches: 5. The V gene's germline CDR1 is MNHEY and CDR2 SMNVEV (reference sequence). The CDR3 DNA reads TGTGCCAGCAGTTTGGGGCGACAGGGAAAACTGTTTTTT. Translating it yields CASSLGRQGKLFF.

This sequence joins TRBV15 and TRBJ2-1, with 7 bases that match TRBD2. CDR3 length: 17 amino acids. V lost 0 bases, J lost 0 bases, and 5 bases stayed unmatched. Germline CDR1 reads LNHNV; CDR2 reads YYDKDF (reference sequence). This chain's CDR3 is CATSRDLGGSSYNEQFF. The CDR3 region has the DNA TGTGCCACCAGCAGAGATCTGGGGGGGAGCTCCTACAATGAGCAGTTCTTC.

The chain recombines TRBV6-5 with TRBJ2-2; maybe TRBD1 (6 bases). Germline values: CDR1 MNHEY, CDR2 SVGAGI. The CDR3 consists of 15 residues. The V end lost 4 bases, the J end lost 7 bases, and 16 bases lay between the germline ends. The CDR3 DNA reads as TGTGCCAGCAGTTCCGACAGGTTGGATGTCGGGGAGCTGTTTTTT. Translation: CASSSDRLDVGELFF.

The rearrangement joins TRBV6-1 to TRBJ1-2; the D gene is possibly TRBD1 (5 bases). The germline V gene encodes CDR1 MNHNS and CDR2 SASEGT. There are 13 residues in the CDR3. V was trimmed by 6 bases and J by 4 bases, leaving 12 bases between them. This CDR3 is CASSQDTIYGYTF. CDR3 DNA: TGTGCCAGCAGCCAGGACACCATCTATGGCTACACCTTC.

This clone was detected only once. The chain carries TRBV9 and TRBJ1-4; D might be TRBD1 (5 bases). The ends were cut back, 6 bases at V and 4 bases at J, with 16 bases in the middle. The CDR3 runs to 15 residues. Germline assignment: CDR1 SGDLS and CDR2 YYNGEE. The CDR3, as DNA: TGTGCCAGCACCAATGGGGCCGGGGGTAATGAAAAACTGTTTTTT. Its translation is CASTNGAGGNEKLFF.

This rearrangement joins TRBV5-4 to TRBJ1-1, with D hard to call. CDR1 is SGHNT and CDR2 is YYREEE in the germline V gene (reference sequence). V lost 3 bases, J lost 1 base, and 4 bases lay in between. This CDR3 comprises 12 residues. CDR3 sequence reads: CASSWANTEAFF. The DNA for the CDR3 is TGTGCCAGCAGCTGGGCGAACACTGAAGCTTTCTTT.

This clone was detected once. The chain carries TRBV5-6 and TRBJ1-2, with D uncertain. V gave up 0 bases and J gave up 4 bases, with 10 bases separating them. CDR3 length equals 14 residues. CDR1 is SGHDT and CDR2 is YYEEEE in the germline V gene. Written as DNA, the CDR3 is TGTGCCAGCAGCTTGGCAGGCCCCCTCTATGGCTACACCTTC. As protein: CASSLAGPLYGYTF.

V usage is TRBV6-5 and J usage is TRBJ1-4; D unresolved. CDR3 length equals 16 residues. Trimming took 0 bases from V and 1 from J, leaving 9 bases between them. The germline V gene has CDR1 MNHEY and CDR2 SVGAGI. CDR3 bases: TGTGCCAGCAGTTACTCGACGGGTATAACTAATGAAAAACTGTTTTTT. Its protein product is CASSYSTGITNEKLFF.

In nucleotides, the CDR3 is TGCGCCAGCAGCCAACCAGAGGGTCGGTACGAGCAGTACTTC. It specifies CASSQPEGRYEQYF. This chain connects TRBV4-3 to TRBJ2-7; D might be TRBD2 (5 bases). Between the trimmed V and J ends, which lost 2 bases and 4 bases, there was a span of 12 bases. The CDR3 has 14 amino acids. Germline V gene sequence: CDR1 LGHNA, CDR2 YSLEER.

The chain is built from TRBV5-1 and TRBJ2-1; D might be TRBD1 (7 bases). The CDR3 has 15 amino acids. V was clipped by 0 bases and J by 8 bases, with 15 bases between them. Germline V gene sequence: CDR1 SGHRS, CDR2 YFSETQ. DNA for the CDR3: TGCGCCAGCAGCTTGGGACAGGGAGGCAATTATGAGCAGTTCTTC. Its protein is CASSLGQGGNYEQFF.

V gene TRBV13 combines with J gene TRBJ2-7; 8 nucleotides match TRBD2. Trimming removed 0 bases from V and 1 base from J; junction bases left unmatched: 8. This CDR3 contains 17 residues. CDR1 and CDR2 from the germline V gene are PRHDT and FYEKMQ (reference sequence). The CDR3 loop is CASSLGGGAGESYEQYF. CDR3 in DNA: TGTGCCAGCAGCTTAGGCGGGGGGGCGGGGGAGTCCTACGAGCAGTACTTC. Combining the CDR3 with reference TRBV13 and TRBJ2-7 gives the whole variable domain AAGVIQSPRHLIKEKRETATLKCYPIPRHDTVYWYQQGPGQDPQFLISFYEKMQSDKGSIPDRFSAQQFSDYHSELNMSSLELGDSALYFCASSLGGGAGESYEQYFGPGTRLTVT.